The T cell receptor (beta chain) described here comes from a study of T cell repertoires in cytomegalovirus infection. Study-level information: Both a matching HLA type and CMV infection were indicated by public TCR beta signatures.

Study findings and constraints: CMV-specific TCR beta clonotypes restricted by HLA-C dominated the ex vivo response. The cumulative frequency of public TCR beta families distinguished individuals who carried CMV together with the relevant HLA.

This clonotype was observed a handful of times. What it binds is unknown. TCRdb redid the calling of the reads with MiXCR, one entry per CDR3 protein. This table has roughly 150,000 distinct CDR3 sequences, around 22% appearing once. CDR3 size: 10 residues. Trimming cost V 3 bases and J 4 bases, with 3 bases left between them. Germline V gives CDR1 SQVTM, CDR2 ANQGSEA. V and J are TRBV29-1 and TRBJ1-1; D ambiguous. The receptor was derived from a human donor in good health (CMV status not recorded). Some clones in this sample may be carry-over from other donors' samples. The sequenced sample was PBMCs. The CDR3 DNA is TGCAGCGTTGAGATCACTGAAGCTTTCTTT. This sequence encodes CSVEITEAFF.